A selection of T cell receptor beta chains follows, all from one sample in a study of T cells in Graves' hyperthyroidism and ophthalmopathy. One entry per CDR3 protein results from TCRdb running MiXCR on the multiplex PCR reads. This sample has under 65,000 distinct CDR3 sequences, with about 50% found just once. The sample comprised blood. The origin of the receptors is a woman in her sixties or seventies with Graves' ophthalmopathy. CDR3s include the opening cysteine and the closing phenylalanine or tryptophan. A D gene is named only where the DNA matches it firmly. Expanded clones are given a class, and other clones once, few, many or no size at all.

D gene,V gene,J gene,clone size,CDR3 DNA,CDR3 protein
-,TRBV7-2,TRBJ1-1,-,TGTGCCAGCAGCTTAGAGGGAGGAGGAAACACTGAAGCTTTCTTT,CASSLEGGGNTEAFF
-,TRBV7-3,TRBJ1-4,-,TGTGCCAGCAGCTTAGGGGGTCCAACTAGTGAAAAACTGTTTTTT,CASSLGGPTSEKLFF
TRBD2,TRBV7-9,TRBJ2-5,few,TGTGCCAGCAGCTCTACTAGCGGGGGTCAAGAGACCCAGTACTTC,CASSSTSGGQETQYF
-,TRBV7-2,TRBJ2-1,many,TGTGCCAGCAGCTTTGGCAGGGGCGGACGAGATGAGCAGTTCTTC,CASSFGRGGRDEQFF
-,TRBV7-7,TRBJ2-5,-,TGTGCTAGCAGCTTAGCTCCGGGGGCGGAAGAGACCCAGTACTTC,CASSLAPGAEETQYF
-,TRBV5-5,TRBJ1-6,-,TGTGCCAGCAGCTTGGTTCAGGGGCGGTATTCACCCCTCCACTTT,CASSLVQGRYSPLHF
-,TRBV29-1,TRBJ2-7,-,TGCAGCGTCGAGGACTCCTACGAGCAGTACTTC,CSVEDSYEQYF
-,TRBV4-3,TRBJ1-1,once,TGCGCCAGCAGTCAAGAGGCGGGGACTGAAGCTTTCTTT,CASSQEAGTEAFF
TRBD1,TRBV6-1,TRBJ1-6,-,TGTGCCAGCACCCCGACAGGGGGAAATTCACCCCTCCACTTT,CASTPTGGNSPLHF
-,TRBV4-1,TRBJ1-2,many,TGCGCCAGCAGCCAAGATCTGGGCATGTCTTATGGCTACACCTTC,CASSQDLGMSYGYTF
-,TRBV7-6,TRBJ2-5,many,TGTGCCAGCAGCTTCCGGGGAGCCCCCCAAGAGACCCAGTACTTC,CASSFRGAPQETQYF
-,TRBV3-2,TRBJ1-1,-,TGTGCCAGCAGCCAAGGGGGTACTGAAGCTTTCTTT,CASSQGGTEAFF
-,TRBV7-2,TRBJ2-3,-,TGTGCCAGCAGCTCCACAACATGTACAGATACGCAGTATTTT,CASSSTTCTDTQYF
TRBD2,TRBV20-1,TRBJ2-6,-,TGCACTGCCAGCACCAAAGGACTAGCGGGAGCTGGGGCCAACGTCCTGACTTTC,CTASTKGLAGAGANVLTF
-,TRBV20-1,TRBJ2-3,many,TGCAGTGCTAGGTGGGGGGTCACAGATACGCAGTATTTT,CSARWGVTDTQYF
-,TRBV25-1,TRBJ2-1,-,TGTGCCAGCTTAGGGAGAGAGTACAATGAGCAGTTCTTC,CASLGREYNEQFF
TRBD2,TRBV20-1,TRBJ2-1,-,TGCAGTGCTAGAGGACTAGCGGACCACCCCGGCAATGAGCAGTTCTTC,CSARGLADHPGNEQFF
-,TRBV18,TRBJ2-7,many,TGTGCCAGCTCACCACCGGTGGGGAGCTCCTACGAGCAGTACTTC,CASSPPVGSSYEQYF
TRBD1,TRBV7-8,TRBJ2-1,-,TGTGCCAGCAGCTTAATTGGACAGGGGAAGTTCTTC,CASSLIGQGKFF
-,TRBV25-1,TRBJ1-4,once,TGTGCCAGCAGTATTGACCGAAGGAGACTTGGGGAAAAACTGTTTTTT,CASSIDRRRLGEKLFF
TRBD2,TRBV19,TRBJ2-7,-,TGTGCCAGTAGTATCGGTCTAGCGGGGACCTACGAGCAGTACTTC,CASSIGLAGTYEQYF
-,TRBV2,TRBJ2-1,-,TGTGCCAGGTCATACGACAATTACAATGAGCAGTTCTTC,CARSYDNYNEQFF
-,TRBV20-1,TRBJ1-1,-,TGCAGTGCTAGACCACAAACGGCGAGTTACGCTGAAGCTTTCTTT,CSARPQTASYAEAFF
-,TRBV7-2,TRBJ2-3,-,TGCGCCAGCAACTTAGATCAGAGAGCAGATACGCAGTATTTT,CASNLDQRADTQYF
-,TRBV20-1,TRBJ2-2,many,TGCAGTGCTACGCAGGGCACCGGGGAGCTGTTTTTT,CSATQGTGELFF
-,TRBV13,TRBJ1-4,-,TGTGCCAGCAGCTTACAGGGGCGAACTAATGAAAAACTGTTTTTT,CASSLQGRTNEKLFF
-,TRBV10-3,TRBJ1-5,-,TGTGCCATCAGTGCCCTACTAGCGGAAGGGGAGGATGAGCATTTT,CAISALLAEGEDEHF
-,TRBV4-1,TRBJ2-3,-,TGCGCCAGCATCGAGACCCTGGGTGTGACAGATACGCAGTATTTT,CASIETLGVTDTQYF
-,TRBV10-1,TRBJ2-1,-,TGCGCCAGCAGTGAGCCGAGGCGGGACAGGGACTTGCGGGGGGGGTTCAATGAGCAGTTCTTC,CASSEPRRDRDLRGGFNEQFF
-,TRBV4-3,TRBJ2-5,many,TGCGCCAGCAGCCAAGATCTCCAAGGCGAGACCCAGTACTTC,CASSQDLQGETQYF
-,TRBV20-1,TRBJ2-3,many,TGCAGTGCCTCGGGACCAGACGGACACACAGATACGCAGTATTTT,CSASGPDGHTDTQYF
-,TRBV7-2,TRBJ1-3,-,TGTGCCAGCAGCTTAGGAAACACCATATATTTT,CASSLGNTIYF
-,TRBV19,TRBJ1-3,-,TGTGCCAGTAGTATAAGTGGGGACACCATATATTTT,CASSISGDTIYF
-,TRBV10-3,TRBJ2-3,-,TGTGCCATCAATCCTAGCGGCACAGATACGCAGTATTTT,CAINPSGTDTQYF
-,TRBV2,TRBJ2-7,-,TGTGCCAGCAGTGGGGCCCGTGGCTCCTACGAGCAGTACTTC,CASSGARGSYEQYF
-,TRBV5-1,TRBJ2-3,-,TGCGCCAGCAGCTTGGCGGGAATCTACACGGATACGCAGTATTTT,CASSLAGIYTDTQYF
-,TRBV12-3/TRBV12-4,TRBJ1-1,many,TGTGCCAGCAGTCCAGGGCCGAGCACTGAAGCTTTCTTT,CASSPGPSTEAFF
-,TRBV29-1,TRBJ2-5,-,TGCAGCGTTGGGCAGACGGCGGATTCCCACACAGAGACCCAGTACTTC,CSVGQTADSHTETQYF
-,TRBV9,TRBJ2-7,once,TGTGCCAGCAGTGGGGGCAGGGGTGAGGGATACGAGCAGTACTTC,CASSGGRGEGYEQYF
-,TRBV9,TRBJ2-1,many,TGTGCCAGCAGCGTAGTCGGGACGGACAATGAGCAGTTCTTC,CASSVVGTDNEQFF
-,TRBV19,TRBJ2-2,-,-,CASSILAGAPGHTGETQYFGELFF
TRBD2,TRBV15,TRBJ2-5,-,TGTGCCACCAGCGCTCCCACGGGGGGGGCTCGAGAGACCCAGTACTTC,CATSAPTGGARETQYF
-,TRBV27,TRBJ1-3,many,TGTGCCAGCGGGACTAGCTCTGGAAACACCATATATTTT,CASGTSSGNTIYF
-,TRBV10-2,TRBJ1-1,once,TGCGCCGGCACCGGTGAGGGGGGGGGGACTGAAGCTTTCTTT,CAGTGEGGGTEAFF